One T cell receptor beta chain is described in this entry. Its cognate antigen is unknown. The table came from immunoSEQ multiplex PCR; TCRdb's copy has only in-frame clones and leaves some out. This table holds about 140,000 clones, over 85% found once. The data belong to a study of T cell responses to AZD1222 COVID-19 vaccine. The CDR3 runs 12 residues. Germline loops: CDR1 SGHTA, CDR2 FQGNSA. Trimming removed 2 bases from V and 7 bases from J, with 7 bases in between. Study conclusions and caveats: Reportedly, nearly half the spike-specific TCRs target unmutated variant regions. A mostly white British donor set with more females was recruited, and clonal diversity was possibly underestimated. Mapped onto spike, vaccine-associated CD4 TCRs spanned it and were dominant at 160-218 and 743-854.

The chain combines TRBV7-2 with TRBJ2-3, with D unresolved. The sequencing here drew on peripheral blood, taken on day 0 of AZD1222 vaccination. The clonotype originates from an adult in good health. The chain's CDR3 is CASSLRGYTQYF. Written as DNA, the CDR3 is TGTGCCAGCAGCTTAAGAGGCTATACGCAGTATTTT.